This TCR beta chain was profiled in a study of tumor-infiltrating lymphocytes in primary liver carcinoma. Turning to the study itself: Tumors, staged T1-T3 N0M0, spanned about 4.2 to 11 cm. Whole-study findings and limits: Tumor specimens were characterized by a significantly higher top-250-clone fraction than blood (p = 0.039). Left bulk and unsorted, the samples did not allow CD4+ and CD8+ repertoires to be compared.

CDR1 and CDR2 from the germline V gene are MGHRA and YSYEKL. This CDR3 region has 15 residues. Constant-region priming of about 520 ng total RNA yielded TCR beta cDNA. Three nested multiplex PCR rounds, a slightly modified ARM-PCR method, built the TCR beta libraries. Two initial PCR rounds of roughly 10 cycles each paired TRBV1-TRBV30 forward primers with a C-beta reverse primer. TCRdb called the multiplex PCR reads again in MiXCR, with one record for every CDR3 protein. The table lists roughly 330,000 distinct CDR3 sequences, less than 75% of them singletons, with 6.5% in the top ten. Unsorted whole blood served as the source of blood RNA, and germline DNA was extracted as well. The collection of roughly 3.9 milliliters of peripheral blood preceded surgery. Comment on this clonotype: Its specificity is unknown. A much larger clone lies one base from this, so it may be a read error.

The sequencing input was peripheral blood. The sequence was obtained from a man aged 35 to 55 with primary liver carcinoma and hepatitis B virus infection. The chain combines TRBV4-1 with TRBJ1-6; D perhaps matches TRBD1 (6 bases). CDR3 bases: TGCACCAGCAGCCGGCCCTTGGACAGTAATTCACCCCTCCACTTT. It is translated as CTSSRPLDSNSPLHF.